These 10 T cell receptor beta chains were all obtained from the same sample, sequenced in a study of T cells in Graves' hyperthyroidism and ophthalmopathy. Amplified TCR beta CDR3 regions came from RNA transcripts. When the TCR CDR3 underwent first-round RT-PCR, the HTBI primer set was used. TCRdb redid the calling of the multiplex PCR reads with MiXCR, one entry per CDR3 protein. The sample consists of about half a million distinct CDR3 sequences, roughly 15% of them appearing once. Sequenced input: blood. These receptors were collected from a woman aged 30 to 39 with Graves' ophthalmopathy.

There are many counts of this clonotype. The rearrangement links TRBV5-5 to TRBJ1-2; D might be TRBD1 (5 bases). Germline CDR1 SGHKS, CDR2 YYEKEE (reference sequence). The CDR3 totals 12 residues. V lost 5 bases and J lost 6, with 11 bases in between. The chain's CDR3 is CASSSQGDGYTF. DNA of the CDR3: TGTGCCAGCAGTTCGCAAGGGGATGGCTACACCTTC.

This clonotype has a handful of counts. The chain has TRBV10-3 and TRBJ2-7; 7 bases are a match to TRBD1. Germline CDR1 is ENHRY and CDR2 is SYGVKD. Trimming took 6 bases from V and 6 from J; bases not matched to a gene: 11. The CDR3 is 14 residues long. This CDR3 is CAISPIDRVGEQYF. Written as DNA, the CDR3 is TGTGCCATCAGCCCAATAGACAGGGTAGGCGAGCAGTACTTC.

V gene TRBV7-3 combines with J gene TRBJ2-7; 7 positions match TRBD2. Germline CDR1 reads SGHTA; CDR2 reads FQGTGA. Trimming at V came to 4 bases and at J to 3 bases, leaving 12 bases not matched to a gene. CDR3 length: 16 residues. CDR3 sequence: CASSYLGGSSFYEQYF. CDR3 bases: TGTGCCAGCAGCTACTTGGGCGGGAGTTCATTCTACGAGCAGTACTTC.

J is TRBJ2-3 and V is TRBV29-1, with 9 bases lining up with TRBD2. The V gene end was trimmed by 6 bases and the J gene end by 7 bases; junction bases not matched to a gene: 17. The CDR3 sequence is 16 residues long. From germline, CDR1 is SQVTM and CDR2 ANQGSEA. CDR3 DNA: TGCAGCGTCGTGGGGCTAGCGGGACCCGACCTGAATACGCAGTATTTT. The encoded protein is CSVVGLAGPDLNTQYF.

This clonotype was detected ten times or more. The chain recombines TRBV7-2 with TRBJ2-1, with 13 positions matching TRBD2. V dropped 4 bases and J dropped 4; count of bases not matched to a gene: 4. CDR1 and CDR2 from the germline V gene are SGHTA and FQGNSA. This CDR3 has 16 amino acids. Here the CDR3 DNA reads TGTGCCAGCAGCTACACTAGCGGGAGGGGGTACAATGAGCAGTTCTTC. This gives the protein CASSYTSGRGYNEQFF.

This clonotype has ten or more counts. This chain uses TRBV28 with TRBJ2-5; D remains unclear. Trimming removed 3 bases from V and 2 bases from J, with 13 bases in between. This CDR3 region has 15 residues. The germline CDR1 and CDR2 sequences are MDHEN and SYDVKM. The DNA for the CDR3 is TGTGCCAGCAGTTTCCGACAATCAGCACAAGAGACCCAGTACTTC. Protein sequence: CASSFRQSAQETQYF.

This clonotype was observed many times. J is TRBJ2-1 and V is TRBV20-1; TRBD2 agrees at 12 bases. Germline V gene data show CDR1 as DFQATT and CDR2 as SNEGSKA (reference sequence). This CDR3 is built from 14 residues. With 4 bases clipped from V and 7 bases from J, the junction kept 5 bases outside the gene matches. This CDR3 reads CSAIGLAGINEQFF. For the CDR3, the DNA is TGCAGTGCTATAGGACTAGCGGGAATAAATGAGCAGTTCTTC.

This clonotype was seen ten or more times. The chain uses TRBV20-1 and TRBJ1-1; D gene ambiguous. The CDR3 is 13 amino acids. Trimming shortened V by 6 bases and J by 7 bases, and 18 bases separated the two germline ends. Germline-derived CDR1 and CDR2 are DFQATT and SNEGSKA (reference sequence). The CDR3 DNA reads TGCAGTGCCCCAAGTCCCTATTCGGATGAAGCTTTCTTT. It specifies CSAPSPYSDEAFF.

This chain's CDR3 is CATSGLAGEQYF. CDR3 coding DNA: TGTGCCACCAGCGGTCTAGCGGGCGAGCAGTACTTC. The V call is TRBV15, the J call TRBJ2-7; 8 bases match TRBD2. Trimming took 5 bases from V and 6 from J; bases not matched to a gene: 3. The length of the CDR3 is 12 residues. Germline lookup yields CDR1 LNHNV and CDR2 YYDKDF (reference sequence).

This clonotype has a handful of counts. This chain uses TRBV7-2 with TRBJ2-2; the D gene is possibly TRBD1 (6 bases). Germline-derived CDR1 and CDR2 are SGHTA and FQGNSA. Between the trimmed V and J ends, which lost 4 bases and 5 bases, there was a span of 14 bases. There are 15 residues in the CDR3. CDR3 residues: CASSSSPQGTGELFF. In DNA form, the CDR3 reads TGTGCCAGCAGCTCCTCCCCCCAGGGGACCGGGGAGCTGTTTTTT. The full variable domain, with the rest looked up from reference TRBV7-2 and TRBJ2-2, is GAGVSQSPSNKVTEKGKDVELRCDPISGHTALYWYRQSLGQGLEFLIYFQGNSAPDKSGLPSDRFSAERTGGSVSTLTIQRTQQEDSAVYLCASSSSPQGTGELFFGEGSRLTVL.